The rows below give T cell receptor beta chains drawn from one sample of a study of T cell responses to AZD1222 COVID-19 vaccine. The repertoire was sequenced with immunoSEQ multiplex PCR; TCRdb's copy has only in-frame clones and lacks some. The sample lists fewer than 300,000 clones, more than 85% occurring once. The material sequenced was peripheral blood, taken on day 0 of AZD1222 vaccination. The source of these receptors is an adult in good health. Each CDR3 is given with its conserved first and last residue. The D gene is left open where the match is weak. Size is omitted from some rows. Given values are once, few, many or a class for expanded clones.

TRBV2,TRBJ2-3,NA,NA,CASSVRRRPTDTQYF,TGTGCCAGCAGTGTGCGGAGAAGGCCGACAGATACGCAGTATTTT
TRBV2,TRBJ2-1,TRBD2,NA,CASSEVSGRGEQFF,TGTGCCAGCAGTGAGGTTAGCGGGAGAGGGGAGCAGTTCTTC
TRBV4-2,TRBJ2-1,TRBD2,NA,CASSPLAGGDNEQFF,TGTGCCAGCAGCCCACTAGCGGGGGGGGACAATGAGCAGTTCTTC
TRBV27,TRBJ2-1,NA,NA,CASRTGPRPYNEQFF,TGTGCCAGCAGAACCGGGCCTCGTCCCTACAATGAGCAGTTCTTC
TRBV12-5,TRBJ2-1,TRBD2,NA,CASGLVRGRGGALGDEQFF,TGTGCTAGTGGTTTGGTACGAGGTCGCGGGGGGGCCCTTGGGGATGAGCAGTTCTTC
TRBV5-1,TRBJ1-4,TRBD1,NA,CASRGQGQNEKLFF,TGCGCCAGCAGGGGACAGGGGCAGAATGAAAAACTGTTTTTT
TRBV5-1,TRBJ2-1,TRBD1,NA,CASSPGQGALNEQFF,TGCGCCAGCAGTCCTGGACAGGGGGCGCTCAATGAGCAGTTCTTC
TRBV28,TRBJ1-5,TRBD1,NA,CASSLGTGEQPQHF,TGTGCCAGCAGCCTCGGGACAGGGGAACAGCCCCAGCATTTT
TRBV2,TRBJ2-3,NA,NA,CARRSPELSTDTQYF,TGTGCCAGAAGGAGCCCGGAACTGAGCACAGATACGCAGTATTTT
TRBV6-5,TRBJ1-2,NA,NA,CASTPHGPGYGYTF,TGTGCCAGCACCCCACATGGGCCGGGATATGGCTACACCTTC
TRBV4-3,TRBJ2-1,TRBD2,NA,CASSQGAAGVDEQFF,TGCGCCAGCAGCCAAGGAGCAGCGGGAGTGGATGAGCAGTTCTTC
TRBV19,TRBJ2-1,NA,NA,CASNLGTGAYNEQFF,TGTGCCAGTAATTTGGGGACGGGGGCGTACAATGAGCAGTTCTTC
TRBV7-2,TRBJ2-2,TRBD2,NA,CASRRGLAGGPRTGELFF,TGTGCCAGCAGGAGGGGACTAGCGGGAGGGCCTAGGACCGGGGAGCTGTTTTTT
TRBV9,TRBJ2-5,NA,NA,CASSAGPQETQYF,TGTGCCAGCAGCGCGGGACCCCAAGAGACCCAGTACTTC
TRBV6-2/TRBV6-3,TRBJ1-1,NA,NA,CASSWPANTEAFF,TGTGCCAGCAGTTGGCCCGCGAACACTGAAGCTTTCTTT
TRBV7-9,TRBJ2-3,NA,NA,CASLNRGDTQYF,TGTGCCAGCCTAAACCGGGGAGATACGCAGTATTTT
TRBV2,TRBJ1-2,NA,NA,CASSVRQANYGYTF,TGTGCCAGCAGTGTCCGACAGGCGAACTATGGCTACACCTTC
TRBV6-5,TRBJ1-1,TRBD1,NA,CASSPRTGNTEAFF,TGTGCCAGCAGTCCGCGGACAGGAAACACTGAAGCTTTCTTT
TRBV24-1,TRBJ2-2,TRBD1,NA,CAIGQGDTGELFF,TGTGCCATCGGACAGGGGGACACCGGGGAGCTGTTTTTT
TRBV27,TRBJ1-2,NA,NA,CASSFWDKRGGYTF,TGTGCCAGCAGTTTTTGGGACAAAAGAGGTGGCTACACCTTC
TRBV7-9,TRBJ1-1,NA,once,CASSIDGAEAFF,TGTGCCAGCAGCATCGATGGGGCTGAAGCTTTCTTT
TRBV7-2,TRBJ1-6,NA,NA,CASSLTGYNSPLHF,TGTGCCAGCAGCTTAACAGGTTACAATTCACCCCTCCACTTT
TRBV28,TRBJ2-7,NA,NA,CASSLTGYEQYF,TGTGCCAGCAGTCTGACAGGCTACGAGCAGTACTTC
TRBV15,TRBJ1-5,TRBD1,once,CATSLGTGGIQPQHF,TGTGCCACCAGTTTAGGGACAGGTGGAATTCAGCCCCAGCATTTT
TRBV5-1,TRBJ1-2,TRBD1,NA,CASSHGQGHTDGYTF,TGCGCCAGCAGCCACGGACAGGGCCATACCGATGGCTACACCTTC
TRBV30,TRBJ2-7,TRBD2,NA,CAWSSSGRAYEQYF,TGTGCCTGGAGTAGTAGCGGGAGGGCCTACGAGCAGTACTTC
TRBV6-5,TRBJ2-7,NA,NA,CASSNVGGQQYF,TGTGCCAGCAGCAACGTGGGGGGGCAGCAGTACTTC
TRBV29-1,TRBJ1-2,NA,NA,CSVIEDTSNYGYTF,TGCAGCGTTATTGAGGACACGTCTAACTATGGCTACACCTTC
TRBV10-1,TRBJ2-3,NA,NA,CASSAHRDTQYF,TGCGCCAGCAGTGCCCACAGGGATACGCAGTATTTT
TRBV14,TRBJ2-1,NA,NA,CASSQGLRAGDNEQFF,TGTGCCAGCAGCCAAGGGTTGAGGGCAGGGGACAATGAGCAGTTCTTC
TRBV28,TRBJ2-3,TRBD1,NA,CASSLPGQGTDTQYF,TGTGCCAGCAGTTTACCGGGACAGGGAACAGATACGCAGTATTTT
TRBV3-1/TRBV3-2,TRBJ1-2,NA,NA,CASSPGGGANYGYTF,TGTGCCAGCAGTCCAGGAGGGGGGGCTAACTATGGCTACACCTTC
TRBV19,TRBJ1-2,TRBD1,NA,CASSIDRGGNGYTF,TGTGCCAGTAGTATAGATCGAGGGGGCAATGGCTACACCTTC
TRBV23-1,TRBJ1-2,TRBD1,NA,CASSQSDRGAGYTF,TGCGCCAGCAGTCAATCGGACAGGGGAGCTGGCTACACCTTC
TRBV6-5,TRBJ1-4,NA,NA,CASRRQGAAEKLFF,TGTGCCAGCAGAAGACAAGGGGCGGCTGAAAAACTGTTTTTT
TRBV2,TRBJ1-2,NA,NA,CASSPIQGRLGYTF,TGTGCCAGCAGTCCCATACAGGGAAGACTCGGCTACACCTTC
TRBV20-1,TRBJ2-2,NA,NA,CSASQANTGELFF,TGCAGTGCTAGTCAGGCGAACACCGGGGAGCTGTTTTTT
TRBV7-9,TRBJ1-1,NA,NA,CASSLELRGKAFF,TGTGCCAGCAGCTTAGAGCTAAGGGGGAAAGCTTTCTTT